The 30 T cell receptor beta chains below all came from one sample that was sequenced in a study of T cell responses to AZD1222 COVID-19 vaccine. Assay used: immunoSEQ multiplex PCR; TCRdb lists only in-frame clones, some missing. The table records roughly 150,000 clones, roughly 87% of them present only once. This specimen was peripheral blood, taken on day 0 of AZD1222 vaccination. These receptors all come from an adult in good health.

V and J are TRBV5-4 and TRBJ1-2, with 9 bases fitting TRBD1. The CDR3 length is 13 residues. V shed 2 bases and J 8 bases; nucleotides not matched to a gene: 4. Germline CDR1 SGHNT, CDR2 YYREEE (reference sequence). The CDR3 DNA sequence: TGTGCCAGCAGCTTTTGGACAGGGGACGGCTACACCTTC. Translation gives CASSFWTGDGYTF.

This chain connects TRBV5-1 to TRBJ2-5, with 8 bases matching TRBD2. The CDR3 is 16 amino acids. Looked up from germline, CDR1 is SGHRS and CDR2 is YFSETQ. J gave up 7 bases and V 4 bases, and 15 bases lay outside the gene matches. This chain's CDR3 is CASSPTYSGNLGTQYF. The CDR3 bases are TGCGCCAGCAGCCCAACATATAGCGGGAATCTGGGGACCCAGTACTTC.

The rearrangement links TRBV28 to TRBJ2-7; 7 positions agree with TRBD1. The CDR3 extends over 16 amino acids. Losses at the gene ends were 6 bases for V and 4 bases for J; bases not matched to a gene: 15. Per the germline V gene, CDR1 is MDHEN and CDR2 is SYDVKM. The DNA for the CDR3 is TGTGCCAGCAGCCTAACCCCGGGACAGAGAGATTACGAGCAGTACTTC. It translates to CASSLTPGQRDYEQYF.

This chain links TRBV19 with TRBJ1-4; unclear D gene. The CDR3 runs to 14 residues. Trimming removed 7 bases from V and 4 bases from J, with 13 bases in between. Looked up from germline, CDR1 is LNHDA and CDR2 is SQIVND (reference sequence). For the CDR3, the DNA is TGTGCCAGTAATCCGAAAGGAATTAATGAAAAACTGTTTTTT. It specifies CASNPKGINEKLFF. Variable domain in full (rest from reference TRBV19 and TRBJ1-4): DGGITQSPKYLFRKEGQNVTLSCEQNLNHDAMYWYRQDPGQGLRLIYYSQIVNDFQKGDIAEGYSVSREKKESFPLTVTSAQKNPTAFYLCASNPKGINEKLFFGSGTQLSVL.

In its sample, this clone ranks as medium-sized. The chain carries TRBV6-1 and TRBJ2-1; 7 nucleotides align to TRBD2. The CDR3 runs 17 residues. The V and J ends lost 0 bases and 2 bases, in that order; junction bases with no gene match: 7. Germline V gene lookup returns CDR1 MNHNS and CDR2 SASEGT. The CDR3 region has the DNA TGTGCCAGCAGTGAAGCGCTTGGCGGGAGTCCCTACAATGAGCAGTTCTTC. Protein product: CASSEALGGSPYNEQFF.

The V call is TRBV7-8, the J call TRBJ1-1, with D uncertain. This CDR3 region has 13 residues. Per the germline V gene, CDR1 is SGHVS and CDR2 is FQNEAQ. V was cut by 4 bases and J by 1 base, with 7 bases left in between. CDR3: CASSSTENTEAFF. The CDR3 DNA reads as TGTGCCAGCAGCTCCACAGAGAACACTGAAGCTTTCTTT.

The chain couples TRBV7-2 to TRBJ2-5; D gene unclear. The CDR3 contains 15 residues. V shed 1 base and J shed 1 base, with 10 bases lying between them. Germline V CDR1 and CDR2: SGHTA, FQGNSA. The CDR3 bases are TGTGCCAGCAGCTTAGGGTCTTGGGGCCAAGAGACCCAGTACTTC. Its protein is CASSLGSWGQETQYF.

The chain is built from TRBV27 and TRBJ1-6; D remains ambiguous. Per the germline V gene, CDR1 is MNHEY and CDR2 is SMNVEV (reference sequence). The CDR3 spans 15 residues. V was trimmed by 6 bases and J by 2 bases, leaving 11 bases between them. Here the CDR3 DNA reads TGTGCCAGCAGGGACCTTGGCGCCTATAATTCACCCCTCCACTTT. As protein: CASRDLGAYNSPLHF.

CDR3 protein: CASSSTSGANVLTF. The CDR3 nucleotides are TGTGCCAGCAGCTCGACGTCTGGGGCCAACGTCCTGACTTTC. V gene TRBV7-9 combines with J gene TRBJ2-6; D unclear. CDR1 is SEHNR, CDR2 FQNEAQ, per germline (reference sequence). The CDR3 loop spans 14 amino acids. V lost 4 bases and J lost 1, with 5 bases in between.

In DNA form, the CDR3 reads TGTGCCAGCAGTGCTGGACAGACGACATTCTATGGCTACACCTTC. Translated: CASSAGQTTFYGYTF. The chain combines TRBV2 with TRBJ1-2, with D possibly matching TRBD1 (6 bases). CDR3 length: 15 amino acids. The germline V and J ends were trimmed by 4 bases and 4 bases, with 16 bases remaining between them. CDR1 is SNHLY and CDR2 is FYNNEI in the germline V gene.

The chain is built from TRBV6-5 and TRBJ2-1; 8 nucleotides agree with TRBD1. V shed 2 bases, J shed 3 bases, and the junction held 3 bases outside the gene matches. The germline CDR1 and CDR2 sequences are MNHEY and SVGAGI. The CDR3 covers 15 residues. CDR3 loop: CASSYDRGFYNEQFF. The CDR3 DNA sequence: TGTGCCAGCAGTTACGACAGGGGTTTCTACAATGAGCAGTTCTTC.

The chain recombines TRBV4-3 with TRBJ2-1, with 12 bases lining up with TRBD2. Germline V gene data show CDR1 as LGHNA and CDR2 as YSLEER. This CDR3 spans 16 amino acids. Trimming removed 3 bases from V and 8 bases from J; junction bases left unmatched: 8. The CDR3 loop reads CASSHSTSGSIDEQFF. CDR3 coding DNA: TGCGCCAGCAGCCACTCGACTAGCGGGAGTATAGATGAGCAGTTCTTC.

This sequence joins TRBV20-1 and TRBJ2-7; 12 nucleotides agree with TRBD2. The CDR3 consists of 16 residues. Germline CDR1 is DFQATT and CDR2 is SNEGSKA (reference sequence). V shed 3 bases, J shed 1 base, and the junction held 7 bases outside the gene matches. The CDR3 coding sequence is TGCAGTGCTAGTGGGCTAGCGGGAGGGATGTCCTACGAGCAGTACTTC. This sequence encodes CSASGLAGGMSYEQYF.

This rearrangement joins TRBV7-8 to TRBJ1-5; D gene uncertain. The CDR3 is made up of 13 amino acids. Germline CDR1 reads SGHVS; CDR2 reads FQNEAQ. V shed 2 bases and J shed 6 bases, with 8 bases lying between them. For the CDR3, the DNA is TGTGCCAGCAGCTTACTGTGGGGTCAGCCCCAGCATTTT. This encodes CASSLLWGQPQHF.

This clone was observed a single time. This rearrangement joins TRBV5-1 to TRBJ2-1; possibly TRBD1 for D (5 bases). The V end was cut by 0 bases, the J end by 5 bases, with 9 bases between. Germline assignment: CDR1 SGHRS and CDR2 YFSETQ. This CDR3 comprises 14 residues. The CDR3 region is CASSLAPGNNEQFF. The CDR3 bases are TGCGCCAGCAGCTTGGCCCCAGGGAACAATGAGCAGTTCTTC.

The CDR3 DNA sequence: TGTGCCAGCAGTCTAGCGAGCAGTACAGATACGCAGTATTTT. Protein sequence: CASSLASSTDTQYF. The chain combines TRBV6-2 or TRBV6-3 with TRBJ2-3, with D possibly TRBD2 on 6 matching bases. Per germline, CDR1 MNHEY and CDR2 SVGEGT. This CDR3 has 14 residues. The V end was cut by 5 bases, the J end by 3 bases, with 12 bases between.

This sequence joins TRBV5-1 and TRBJ2-2; weak D call: TRBD1 (5 bases). Looked up from germline, CDR1 is SGHRS and CDR2 is YFSETQ. The CDR3 consists of 14 residues. Trimming pared 3 bases from V and 3 bases from J, leaving 9 bases between. DNA of the CDR3: TGCGCCAGCAGCTCCCAGGGTTACACCGGGGAGCTGTTTTTT. This translates into CASSSQGYTGELFF.

The V gene is TRBV5-1, the J gene TRBJ1-6; TRBD1 is a possible D gene (6 bases). Germline V lookup: CDR1 SGHRS, CDR2 YFSETQ. The CDR3 length is 17 residues. The germline V and J ends were trimmed by 0 bases and 0 bases, with 10 bases remaining between them. The CDR3, as DNA: TGCGCCAGCAGCTTGGGACAGGCCAGCTCCTATAATTCACCCCTCCACTTT. The encoded protein is CASSLGQASSYNSPLHF. The variable domain in full, with the rest retrieved from reference TRBV5-1 and TRBJ1-6, is KAGVTQTPRYLIKTRGQQVTLSCSPISGHRSVSWYQQTPGQGLQFLFEYFSETQRNKGNFPGRFSGRQFSNSRSEMNVSTLELGDSALYLCASSLGQASSYNSPLHFGNGTRLTVT.

The chain has TRBV5-6 and TRBJ1-4, with D unclear. The V end lost 4 bases, the J end lost 5 bases, and 12 bases lay between the germline ends. This CDR3 has 14 amino acids. The V gene's germline CDR1 is SGHDT and CDR2 YYEEEE. The CDR3: CASSLDGLNEKLFF. The DNA for the CDR3 is TGTGCCAGCAGCCTCGACGGACTAAATGAAAAACTGTTTTTT.

The V call is TRBV6-5, the J call TRBJ2-5, with D maybe TRBD2 (6 bases). The CDR3 loop spans 15 amino acids. Germline values: CDR1 MNHEY, CDR2 SVGAGI. V was cut by 8 bases and J by 5 bases, with 21 bases left in between. CDR3 sequence: CASGTGPVGLETQYF. The CDR3 DNA follows: TGTGCCAGCGGGACTGGACCCGTCGGATTGGAGACCCAGTACTTC.

V is TRBV6-5 and J is TRBJ1-2; D is undetermined. In germline, CDR1 is MNHEY, CDR2 SVGAGI. Between the trimmed V and J ends, which lost 2 bases and 8 bases, there was a span of 12 bases. The CDR3 has 13 amino acids. Written as DNA, the CDR3 is TGTGCCAGCAGTTACCGCCTCACCTGGGGCTACACCTTC. It is translated as CASSYRLTWGYTF.

The chain has TRBV11-2 and TRBJ2-3; D is perhaps TRBD2 (7 bases). Deletions cut 4 bases from V and 2 bases from J, with 10 bases between. This CDR3 is 14 amino acids long. Per the germline V gene, CDR1 is SGHAT and CDR2 is FQNNGV. CDR3 in amino acids: CASSSGGLTDTQYF. The CDR3 nucleotides read TGTGCCAGCAGCTCCGGGGGGCTCACAGATACGCAGTATTTT. The variable domain in full, with the rest retrieved from reference TRBV11-2 and TRBJ2-3, is EAGVAQSPRYKIIEKRQSVAFWCNPISGHATLYWYQQILGQGPKLLIQFQNNGVVDDSQLPKDRFSAERLKGVDSTLKIQPAKLEDSAVYLCASSSGGLTDTQYFGPGTRLTVL.

The chain has TRBV3-1 (or the pseudogene TRBV3-2) and TRBJ2-5, with 8 bases aligning to TRBD2. Germline CDR1 reads LGHDT; CDR2 reads YNNKEL (reference sequence). The CDR3 totals 17 residues. V was pared by 1 base and J by 2 bases, with 9 bases of the junction left unmatched. CDR3 sequence: CASSQGPSGRNQETQYF. Here the CDR3 DNA reads TGTGCCAGCAGCCAAGGCCCCAGCGGGAGAAATCAAGAGACCCAGTACTTC.

The chain carries TRBV27 and TRBJ1-2; 10 bases are a match to TRBD1. CDR3 length: 14 residues. Looked up from germline, CDR1 is MNHEY and CDR2 is SMNVEV (reference sequence). The V and J ends lost 5 bases and 7 bases, in that order; junction bases with no gene match: 7. The CDR3 bases are TGTGCCAGCAGTCCGAGACAGGGGGCGGGTGGCTACACCTTC. It yields the protein CASSPRQGAGGYTF.

This clone was seen a single time. This rearrangement joins TRBV4-2 to TRBJ1-5, with a tentative D call TRBD1 (6 bases). Germline V gives CDR1 LGHNA, CDR2 YNFKEQ. The length of the CDR3 is 14 residues. V lost 3 bases, J lost 7 bases, and 13 bases lay in between. As DNA, the CDR3 is TGTGCCAGCAGCCAGGACAGCTTGAGCCAGCCCCAGCATTTT. Residues: CASSQDSLSQPQHF.

The count of this clone is one. The rearrangement joins TRBV28 to TRBJ2-7; 7 bases map to TRBD2. V shed 4 bases, J shed 2 bases, and the junction held 14 bases outside the gene matches. In germline, CDR1 is MDHEN, CDR2 SYDVKM. This CDR3 is 17 amino acids long. The CDR3 sequence: CASSSHTAGSKPYEQYF. Written as DNA, the CDR3 is TGTGCCAGCAGTTCCCACACAGCGGGATCAAAACCCTACGAGCAGTACTTC.

The chain uses TRBV30 and TRBJ1-6; D possibly corresponds to TRBD1 (5 bases). Germline V gene sequence: CDR1 GTSNPN, CDR2 SVGIG (reference sequence). Trimming pared 3 bases from V and 7 bases from J, leaving 10 bases between. The CDR3 spans 13 residues. The CDR3 reads CAWRGQGNSPLHF. The CDR3 nucleotides are TGTGCCTGGAGAGGGCAGGGAAATTCACCCCTCCACTTT.

The J gene is TRBJ1-5, the V gene TRBV6-2 or TRBV6-3, with unresolved D. Germline V lookup: CDR1 MNHEY, CDR2 SVGEGT. The CDR3 runs to 17 residues. Trimming removed 6 bases at V and 0 bases at J, with 18 bases between. The CDR3: CASSQVRIVGSNQPQHF. CDR3 DNA sequence: TGTGCCAGCAGCCAGGTCCGGATCGTCGGTAGCAATCAGCCCCAGCATTTT.

The chain carries TRBV28 and TRBJ2-7; no clear D gene. The length of the CDR3 is 15 residues. Germline CDR1 and CDR2: MDHEN and SYDVKM. Trimming took off 7 bases at V and 6 bases at J, with 22 bases between the two ends. The CDR3 nucleotides are TGTGCCAGCACCCCCATACGCGGAATCGTACGCGAGCAGTACTTC. As protein: CASTPIRGIVREQYF.

This chain joins TRBV9 and TRBJ2-5, with D possibly TRBD2 on 6 matching bases. V dropped 2 bases and J dropped 3 bases, with 8 bases sitting between them. The length of the CDR3 is 13 residues. Germline V gene sequence: CDR1 SGDLS, CDR2 YYNGEE. In DNA form, the CDR3 reads TGTGCCAGCAGCGTGGGGGGAGAAGAGACCCAGTACTTC. It is translated as CASSVGGEETQYF.